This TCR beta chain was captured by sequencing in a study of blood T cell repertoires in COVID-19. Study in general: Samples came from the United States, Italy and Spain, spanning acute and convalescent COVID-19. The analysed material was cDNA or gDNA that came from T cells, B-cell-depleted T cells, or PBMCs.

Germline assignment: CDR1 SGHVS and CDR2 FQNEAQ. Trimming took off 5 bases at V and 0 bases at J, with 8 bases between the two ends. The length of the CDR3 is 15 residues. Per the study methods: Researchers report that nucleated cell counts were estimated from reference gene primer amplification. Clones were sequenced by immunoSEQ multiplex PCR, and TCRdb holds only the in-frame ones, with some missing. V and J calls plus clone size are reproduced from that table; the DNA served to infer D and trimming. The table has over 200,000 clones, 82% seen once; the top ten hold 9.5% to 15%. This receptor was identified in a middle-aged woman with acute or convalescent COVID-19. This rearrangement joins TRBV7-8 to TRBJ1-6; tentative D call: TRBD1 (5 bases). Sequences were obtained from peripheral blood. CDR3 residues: CASSPQGSYNSPLHF. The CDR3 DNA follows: TGTGCCAGCAGCCCGCAGGGCTCCTATAATTCACCCCTCCACTTT.